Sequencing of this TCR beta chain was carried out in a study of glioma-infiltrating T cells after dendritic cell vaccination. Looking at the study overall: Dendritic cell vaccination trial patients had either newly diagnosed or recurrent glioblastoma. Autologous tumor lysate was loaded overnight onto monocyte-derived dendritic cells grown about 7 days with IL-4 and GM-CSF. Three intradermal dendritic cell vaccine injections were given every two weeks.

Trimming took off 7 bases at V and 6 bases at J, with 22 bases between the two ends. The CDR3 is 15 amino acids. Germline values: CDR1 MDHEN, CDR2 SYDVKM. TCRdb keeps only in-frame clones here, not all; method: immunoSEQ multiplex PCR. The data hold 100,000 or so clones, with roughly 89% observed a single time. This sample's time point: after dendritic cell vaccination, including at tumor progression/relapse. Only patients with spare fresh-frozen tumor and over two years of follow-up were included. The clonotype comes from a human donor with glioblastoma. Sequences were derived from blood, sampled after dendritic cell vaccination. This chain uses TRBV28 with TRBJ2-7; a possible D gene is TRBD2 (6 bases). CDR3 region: CASINGGAADGEQYF. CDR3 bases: TGTGCCAGCATTAACGGGGGTGCGGCGGATGGCGAGCAGTACTTC.